The rows below give T cell receptor beta chains drawn from one sample of a study of shared clonotypes between healthy human individuals. The data were produced by immunoSEQ multiplex PCR, yet TCRdb's version contains in-frame clones alone and is incomplete. The sample gives 2 million to 2.5 million clones, approximately 90% of which show up once; 0.37% is in the top ten. Material for sequencing was naive CD4+ T cells from PBMCs. Receptors were obtained from a young man in good health. Some clones in this sample may be carry-over from other donors' samples. CDR3s include the opening cysteine and the closing phenylalanine or tryptophan. A D gene is named only where the DNA matches it firmly. Size values are once, few and many counts, or a class for expanded clones, and some rows have none.

cdr3_length | d_call | clone_size | j_call | v_call | cdr3_aa | cdr3_nt
15 | NA | NA | TRBJ2-5 | TRBV28 | CASSLGLSGQETQYF | TGTGCCAGCAGTTTAGGGCTGTCCGGGCAAGAGACCCAGTACTTC
15 | TRBD2 | NA | TRBJ2-1 | TRBV29-1 | CSVDKGLAGGNEQFF | TGCAGCGTTGACAAAGGACTAGCGGGAGGCAATGAGCAGTTCTTC
14 | TRBD2 | NA | TRBJ2-3 | TRBV30 | CAWRYAGGQNTQYF | TGTGCCTGGAGATATGCGGGAGGACAAAATACGCAGTATTTT
17 | TRBD1 | NA | TRBJ2-1 | TRBV9 | CASSRTGGPSSYNEQFF | TGTGCCAGCTCTAGGACAGGGGGCCCCAGCTCCTACAATGAGCAGTTCTTC
18 | TRBD2 | NA | TRBJ2-2 | TRBV28 | CASSLSSGRARNTGELFF | TGTGCCAGCAGTTTATCCAGCGGGAGGGCCCGAAACACCGGGGAGCTGTTTTTT
15 | NA | NA | TRBJ1-1 | TRBV5-8 | CASSQEGWRDTEAFF | TGTGCCAGCAGCCAGGAGGGATGGAGGGACACTGAAGCTTTCTTT
17 | NA | NA | TRBJ1-5 | TRBV7-2 | CASSLVSWGRGDQPQHF | TGTGCCAGCAGCTTAGTCTCCTGGGGGCGCGGGGATCAGCCCCAGCATTTT
14 | TRBD1 | NA | TRBJ1-1 | TRBV27 | CASSKTTGVAEAFF | TGTGCCAGCAGTAAAACAACAGGGGTGGCTGAAGCTTTCTTT
15 | TRBD1 | NA | TRBJ1-2 | TRBV7-2 | CASSLTRQGVYGYTF | TGTGCCAGCAGCTTAACTCGGCAGGGGGTTTATGGCTACACCTTC
16 | NA | NA | TRBJ1-1 | TRBV28 | CASSLTTGRGGVEAFF | TGTGCCAGCAGTCTTACGACAGGTCGCGGGGGCGTTGAAGCTTTCTTT
14 | TRBD1 | NA | TRBJ1-6 | TRBV7-2 | CASKTGTGNSPLHF | TGTGCCAGCAAAACCGGGACAGGGAATTCACCCCTCCACTTT
14 | NA | NA | TRBJ2-5 | TRBV27 | CASSPTTDWKTQYF | TGTGCCAGCAGTCCCACGACGGATTGGAAGACCCAGTACTTC
15 | TRBD2 | NA | TRBJ2-7 | TRBV6-5 | CASSSRLAPSYEQYF | TGTGCCAGCAGTTCCCGACTAGCGCCTTCCTACGAGCAGTACTTC
13 | TRBD1 | NA | TRBJ2-7 | TRBV7-3 | CASSRGQRNEQYF | TGTGCCAGCAGCCGGGGACAGAGGAACGAGCAGTACTTC
15 | NA | NA | TRBJ2-7 | TRBV5-1 | CASSLAPGSSYEQYF | TGCGCCAGCAGCTTGGCTCCGGGCAGCTCCTACGAGCAGTACTTC
15 | TRBD1 | NA | TRBJ1-4 | TRBV5-1 | CASSLEEGAGEKLFF | TGCGCCAGCAGCTTGGAGGAGGGGGCTGGGGAAAAACTGTTTTTT
15 | TRBD2 | NA | TRBJ2-2 | TRBV11-2 | CASSSLAGGAGELFF | TGTGCCAGCAGCTCTCTAGCGGGCGGAGCCGGGGAGCTGTTTTTT
16 | TRBD2 | NA | TRBJ2-1 | TRBV14 | CASSRRAGLAGGQQFF | TGTGCCAGCAGCCGAAGGGCGGGACTAGCGGGAGGGCAGCAGTTCTTC
14 | NA | NA | TRBJ2-1 | TRBV6-1 | CASNSPGPTDEQFF | TGTGCCAGCAACTCCCCCGGGCCCACCGATGAGCAGTTCTTC
12 | NA | NA | TRBJ2-5 | TRBV6-1 | CASSRAQETQYF | TGTGCCAGTTCAAGGGCCCAAGAGACCCAGTACTTC
14 | NA | NA | TRBJ1-2 | TRBV7-2 | CASSLGVVNYGYTF | TGTGCCAGCAGCTTAGGGGTAGTGAACTATGGCTACACCTTC
18 | TRBD2 | NA | TRBJ2-3 | TRBV11-2 | CASSPGAGLAGALDTQYF | TGTGCCAGCAGCCCCGGGGCGGGACTAGCGGGAGCACTAGATACGCAGTATTTT
15 | TRBD1 | NA | TRBJ2-7 | TRBV7-8 | CASSLQRTGGTRQYF | TGTGCCAGCAGCTTACAGAGGACAGGGGGGACGAGGCAGTACTTC
14 | NA | NA | TRBJ2-3 | TRBV2 | CASIERESSDTQYF | TGTGCCAGCATTGAAAGGGAGTCATCAGATACGCAGTATTTT
12 | NA | NA | TRBJ1-1 | TRBV6-6 | CASSRQNTEAFF | TGTGCCAGCAGCCGACAGAACACTGAAGCTTTCTTT
13 | NA | once | TRBJ2-3 | TRBV9 | CASSVGSADTQYF | TGTGCCAGCAGCGTAGGCAGCGCAGATACGCAGTATTTT
15 | NA | NA | TRBJ1-1 | TRBV4-1 | CASSRGTGSLAEAFF | TGCGCCAGCAGCCGGGGAACAGGGTCCTTAGCTGAAGCTTTCTTT
15 | TRBD1 | NA | TRBJ1-5 | TRBV5-1 | CASSLDRGNNQPQHF | TGCGCCAGCAGCTTGGACAGGGGCAACAATCAGCCCCAGCATTTT
17 | TRBD1 | once | TRBJ1-2 | TRBV7-8 | CASSPRDRAVTNYGYTF | TGTGCCAGCAGCCCAAGGGACAGGGCCGTAACTAACTATGGCTACACCTTC
13 | NA | NA | TRBJ1-2 | TRBV7-2 | CASSFSGVRGYTF | TGTGCCAGCAGCTTCTCAGGGGTGCGGGGCTACACCTTC
14 | NA | NA | TRBJ2-7 | TRBV9 | CASSPAGFSYEQYF | TGTGCCAGCAGCCCCGCGGGTTTCTCCTACGAGCAGTACTTC
10 | TRBD1 | NA | TRBJ2-7 | TRBV20-1 | CSAGQGKQYF | TGCAGTGCTGGACAGGGCAAGCAGTACTTC
14 | NA | NA | TRBJ1-2 | TRBV4-3 | CASSQGVTGDGYTF | TGCGCCAGCAGCCAAGGGGTGACGGGGGATGGCTACACCTTC
17 | TRBD2 | NA | TRBJ2-1 | TRBV7-3 | CASSLPGTSGRGDEQFF | TGTGCCAGCAGCTTACCCGGGACTAGCGGGAGGGGAGATGAGCAGTTCTTC
12 | NA | NA | TRBJ1-3 | TRBV30 | CAWRFTKDTIYF | TGTGCCTGGAGGTTTACAAAAGACACCATATATTTT
19 | TRBD2 | NA | TRBJ2-3 | TRBV5-1 | CASSPGRVPAGGLGDTQYF | TGCGCCAGCAGCCCTGGGAGAGTACCGGCGGGAGGGTTGGGAGATACGCAGTATTTT
16 | NA | NA | TRBJ2-1 | TRBV27 | CASSFNVLASYNEQFF | TGTGCCAGCAGTTTTAATGTACTAGCATCGTACAATGAGCAGTTCTTC
13 | NA | NA | TRBJ2-3 | TRBV6-6 | CASSYSGTDTQYF | TGTGCCAGCAGTTACTCGGGAACAGATACGCAGTATTTT
13 | TRBD1 | NA | TRBJ1-2 | TRBV5-1 | CASSHGQGSSGTF | TGCGCCAGCAGCCATGGACAGGGAAGTTCTGGCACCTTC
14 | NA | NA | TRBJ2-3 | TRBV7-2 | CASSLDGYTDTQYF | TGTGCCAGCAGCTTAGACGGCTACACAGATACGCAGTATTTT
15 | TRBD1 | NA | TRBJ2-1 | TRBV4-1 | CASSRYRDRGNEQFF | TGCGCCAGCAGCCGCTACCGGGACAGGGGGAATGAGCAGTTCTTC